This entry lists 7 T cell receptor beta chains sequenced from one sample in a study of shared clonotypes between healthy human individuals. Selected positively for CCR7 and CD45RO-negative, naive CD8 cells excluded terminally differentiated effector memory CD45RA+ cells. This table comes from immunoSEQ multiplex PCR, and its TCRdb copy is limited to in-frame clones, with some not included. Among about 2.1 million clones listed, about 92% were seen once. Material for sequencing was naive CD8+ T cells from PBMCs. The receptors here all came from a man aged 18 to 30 in good health. Some clones in this sample may be carry-over from other donors' samples.

This clone has just one count. The chain has TRBV11-3 and TRBJ2-3; the D gene could be TRBD1 or TRBD2 (7 bases each). V lost 5 bases and J 6 bases, leaving 15 bases between the germline ends. Looked up from germline, CDR1 is SGHNT and CDR2 is YENEEA. The CDR3 length is 14 residues. The CDR3 spells CASSLRGGADTQYF. The CDR3 bases are TGTGCCAGCAGCCTCAGGGGGGGCGCGGATACGCAGTATTTT.

This clone occurred once. The chain recombines TRBV7-2 with TRBJ1-5; D is undetermined. This CDR3 contains 17 residues. V shed 5 bases and J shed 2 bases, with 19 bases lying between them. Germline V gene sequence: CDR1 SGHTA, CDR2 FQGNSA. The CDR3 DNA reads as TGTGCCAGCAGCCCCCGGCCGGGGTGGGAGGGCAATCAGCCCCAGCATTTT. Translating it yields CASSPRPGWEGNQPQHF.

Note on this clone: This specimen includes other DNA sequences encoding the same CDR3. The rearrangement links TRBV30 to TRBJ2-7, with D possibly called TRBD1 or TRBD2 (5 bases each). In germline, CDR1 is GTSNPN, CDR2 SVGIG (reference sequence). The CDR3 covers 14 residues. V was shortened by 3 bases and J by 5 bases, with 17 bases between the two germline ends. The CDR3 coding sequence is TGTGCCTGGAGGCTTCGGGACCAATCCCACGAGCAGTACTTC. This sequence encodes CAWRLRDQSHEQYF. Complete variable domain (other parts from reference TRBV30 and TRBJ2-7): SQTIHQWPATLVQPVGSPLSLECTVEGTSNPNLYWYRQAAGRGLQLLFYSVGIGQISSEVPQNLSASRPQDRQFILSSKKLLLSDSGFYLCAWRLRDQSHEQYFGPGTRLTVT.

V is TRBV7-9 and J is TRBJ2-1, with a possible D match to TRBD1 (7 bases). Germline loops: CDR1 SEHNR, CDR2 FQNEAQ (reference sequence). The ends were cut back, 1 base at V and 7 bases at J, with 26 bases in the middle. This CDR3 has 19 amino acids. This CDR3 is CASSLVGTAPGGGKNEQFF. CDR3 sequence (DNA): TGTGCCAGCAGCTTAGTGGGGACAGCCCCAGGTGGAGGGAAGAATGAGCAGTTCTTC. The whole variable domain, remainder taken from reference TRBV7-9 and TRBJ2-1, is DTGVSQNPRHKITKRGQNVTFRCDPISEHNRLYWYRQTLGQGPEFLTYFQNEAQLEKSRLLSDRFSAERPKGSFSTLEIQRTEQGDSAMYLCASSLVGTAPGGGKNEQFFGPGTRLTVL.

As to this clone: Other DNA sequences of this sample code for an identical CDR3. V is TRBV7-8 and J is TRBJ2-1; unclear D gene. The V gene's germline CDR1 is SGHVS and CDR2 FQNEAQ. CDR3 size: 14 residues. Trimming removed 0 bases from V and 3 bases from J, with 6 bases in between. CDR3 sequence (DNA): TGTGCCAGCAGCTTAGCCGGAGACTACAATGAGCAGTTCTTC. Its protein is CASSLAGDYNEQFF.

This rearrangement joins TRBV29-1 to TRBJ2-2, with a tentative D call TRBD2 (6 bases). The germline V and J ends were trimmed by 7 bases and 2 bases, with 11 bases remaining between them. CDR1 and CDR2 from the germline V gene are SQVTM and ANQGSEA. CDR3 length: 13 amino acids. The CDR3 DNA follows: TGCAGCGCCCTTAGCGGAAACACCGGGGAGCTGTTTTTT. Residues: CSALSGNTGELFF.

The chain links TRBV6-1 to TRBJ2-7; tentative D call: TRBD2 (6 bases). Germline V gene data show CDR1 as MNHNS and CDR2 as SASEGT. The CDR3 covers 13 residues. V dropped 11 bases and J dropped 5 bases, with 19 bases sitting between them. The CDR3 region has the DNA TGTGCCTCTCGGGAGACCGGGGCCCACGAGCAGTACTTC. Translated: CASRETGAHEQYF.